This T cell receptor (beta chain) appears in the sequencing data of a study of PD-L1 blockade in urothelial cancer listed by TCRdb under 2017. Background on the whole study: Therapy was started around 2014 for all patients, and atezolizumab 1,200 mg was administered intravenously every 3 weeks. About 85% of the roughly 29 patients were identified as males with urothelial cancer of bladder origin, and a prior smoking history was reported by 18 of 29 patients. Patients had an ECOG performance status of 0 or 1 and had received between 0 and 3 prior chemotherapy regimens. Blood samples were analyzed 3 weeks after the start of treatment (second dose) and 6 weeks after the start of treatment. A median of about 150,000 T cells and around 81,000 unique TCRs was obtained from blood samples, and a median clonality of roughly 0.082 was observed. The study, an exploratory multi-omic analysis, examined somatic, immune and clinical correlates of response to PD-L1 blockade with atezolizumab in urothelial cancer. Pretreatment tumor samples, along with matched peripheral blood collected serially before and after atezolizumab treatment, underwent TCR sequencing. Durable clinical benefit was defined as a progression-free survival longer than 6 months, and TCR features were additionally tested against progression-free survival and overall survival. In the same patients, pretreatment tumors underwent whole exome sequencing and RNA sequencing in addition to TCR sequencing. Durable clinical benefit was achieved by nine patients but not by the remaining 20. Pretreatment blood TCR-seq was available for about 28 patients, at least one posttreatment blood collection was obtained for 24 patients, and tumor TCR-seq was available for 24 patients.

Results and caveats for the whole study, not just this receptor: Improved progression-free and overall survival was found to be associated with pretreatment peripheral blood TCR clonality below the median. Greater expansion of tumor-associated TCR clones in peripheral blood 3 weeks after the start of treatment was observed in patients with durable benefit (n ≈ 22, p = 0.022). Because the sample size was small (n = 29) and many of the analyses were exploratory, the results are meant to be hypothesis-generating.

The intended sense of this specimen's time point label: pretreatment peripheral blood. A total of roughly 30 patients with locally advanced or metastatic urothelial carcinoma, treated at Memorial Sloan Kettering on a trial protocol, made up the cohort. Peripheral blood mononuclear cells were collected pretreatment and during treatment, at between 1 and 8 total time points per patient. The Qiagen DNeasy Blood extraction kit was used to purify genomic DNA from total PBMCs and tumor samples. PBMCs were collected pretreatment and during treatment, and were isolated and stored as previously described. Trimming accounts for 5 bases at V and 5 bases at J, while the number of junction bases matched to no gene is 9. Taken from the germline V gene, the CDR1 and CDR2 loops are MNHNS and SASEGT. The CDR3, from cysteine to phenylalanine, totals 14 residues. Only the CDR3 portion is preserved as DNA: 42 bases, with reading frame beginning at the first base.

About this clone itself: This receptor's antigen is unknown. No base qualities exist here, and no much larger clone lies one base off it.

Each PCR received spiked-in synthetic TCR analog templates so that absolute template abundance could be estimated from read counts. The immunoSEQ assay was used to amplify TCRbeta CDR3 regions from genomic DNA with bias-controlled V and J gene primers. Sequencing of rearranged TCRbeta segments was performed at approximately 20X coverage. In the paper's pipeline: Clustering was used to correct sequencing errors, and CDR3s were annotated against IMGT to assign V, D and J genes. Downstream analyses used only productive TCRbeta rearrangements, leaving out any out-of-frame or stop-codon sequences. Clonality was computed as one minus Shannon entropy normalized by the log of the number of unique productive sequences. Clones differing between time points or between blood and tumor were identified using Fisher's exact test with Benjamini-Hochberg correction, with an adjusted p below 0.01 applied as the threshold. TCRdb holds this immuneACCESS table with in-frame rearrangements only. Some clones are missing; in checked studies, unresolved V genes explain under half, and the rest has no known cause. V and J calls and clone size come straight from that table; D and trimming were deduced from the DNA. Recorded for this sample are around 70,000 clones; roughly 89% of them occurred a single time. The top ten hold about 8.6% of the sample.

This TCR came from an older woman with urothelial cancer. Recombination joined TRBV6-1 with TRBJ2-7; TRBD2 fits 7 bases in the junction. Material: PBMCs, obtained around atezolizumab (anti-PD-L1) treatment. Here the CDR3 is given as CASSLSGGAHEQYF. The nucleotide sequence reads TGTGCCAGCAGTTTATCGGGGGGAGCCCACGAGCAGTACTTC.